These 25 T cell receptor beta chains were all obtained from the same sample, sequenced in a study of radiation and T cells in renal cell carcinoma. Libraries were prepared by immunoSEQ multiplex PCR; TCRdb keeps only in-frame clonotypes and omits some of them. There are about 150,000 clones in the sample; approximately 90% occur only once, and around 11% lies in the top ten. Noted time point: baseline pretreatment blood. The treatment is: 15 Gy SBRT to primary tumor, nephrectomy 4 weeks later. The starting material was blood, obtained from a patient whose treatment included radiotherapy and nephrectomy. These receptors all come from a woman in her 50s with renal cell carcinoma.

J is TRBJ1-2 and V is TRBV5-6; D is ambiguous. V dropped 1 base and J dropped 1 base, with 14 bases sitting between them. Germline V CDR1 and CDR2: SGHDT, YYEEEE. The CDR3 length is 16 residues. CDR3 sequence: CASSLFVEKVNYGYTF. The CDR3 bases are TGTGCCAGCAGCTTGTTTGTGGAGAAGGTTAACTATGGCTACACCTTC.

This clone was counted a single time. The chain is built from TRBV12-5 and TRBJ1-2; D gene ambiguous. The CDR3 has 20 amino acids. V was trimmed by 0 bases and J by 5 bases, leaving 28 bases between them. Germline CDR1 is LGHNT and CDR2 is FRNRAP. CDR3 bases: TGTGCTAGTGGTTTGGTATTGGTACCCCAGTGGGTGGGCATGGAGTATGGCTACACCTTC. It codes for CASGLVLVPQWVGMEYGYTF.

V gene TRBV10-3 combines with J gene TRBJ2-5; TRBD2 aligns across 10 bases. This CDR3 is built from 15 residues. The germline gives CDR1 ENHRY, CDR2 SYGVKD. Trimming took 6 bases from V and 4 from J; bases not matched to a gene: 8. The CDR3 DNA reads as TGTGCCATCAGCCAGAGCGGGGGGGCCTTAGAGACCCAGTACTTC. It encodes CAISQSGGALETQYF.

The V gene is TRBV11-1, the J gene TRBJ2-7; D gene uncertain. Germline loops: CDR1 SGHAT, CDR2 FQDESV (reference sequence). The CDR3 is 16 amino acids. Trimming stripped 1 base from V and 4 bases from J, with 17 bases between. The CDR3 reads CASSLGIYSLSYEQYF. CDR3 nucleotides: TGTGCCAGCAGCTTAGGAATATACAGCCTATCTTACGAGCAGTACTTC.

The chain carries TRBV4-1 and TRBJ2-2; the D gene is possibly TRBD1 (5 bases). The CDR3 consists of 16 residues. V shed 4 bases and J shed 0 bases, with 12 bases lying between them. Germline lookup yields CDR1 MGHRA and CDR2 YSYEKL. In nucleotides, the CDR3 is TGCGCCAGCAGCCTCCTCATAGGGGCGAACACCGGGGAGCTGTTTTTT. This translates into CASSLLIGANTGELFF.

CDR3 bases: TGTGCCAGTAGTGAATCCATTAACAGACTTGTCTTTGAAAAACTGTTTTTT. Translation: CASSESINRLVFEKLFF. The V gene is TRBV19, the J gene TRBJ1-4; no clear D. The CDR3 covers 17 residues. V was clipped by 5 bases and J by 7 bases, with 23 bases between them. CDR1 and CDR2 from the germline V gene are LNHDA and SQIVND (reference sequence).

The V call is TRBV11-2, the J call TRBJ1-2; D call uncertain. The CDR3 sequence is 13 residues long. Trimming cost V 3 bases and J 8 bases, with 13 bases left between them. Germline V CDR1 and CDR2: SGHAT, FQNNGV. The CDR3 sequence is CASSLRRSAGYTF. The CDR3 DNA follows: TGTGCCAGCAGCTTGCGGCGGTCGGCGGGCTACACCTTC.

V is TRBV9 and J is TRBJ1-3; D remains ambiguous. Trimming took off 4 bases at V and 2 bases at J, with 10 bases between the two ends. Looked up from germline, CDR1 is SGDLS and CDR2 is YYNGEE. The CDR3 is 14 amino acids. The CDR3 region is CASSPDTAGNTIYF. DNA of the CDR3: TGTGCCAGCAGCCCAGACACGGCTGGAAACACCATATATTTT.

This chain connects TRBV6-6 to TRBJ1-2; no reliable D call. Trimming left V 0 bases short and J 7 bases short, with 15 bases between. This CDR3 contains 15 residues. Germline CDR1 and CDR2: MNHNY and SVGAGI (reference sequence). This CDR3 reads CASSYSSSPTSGYTF. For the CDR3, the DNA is TGTGCCAGCAGTTACTCGAGCAGCCCCACTTCTGGCTACACCTTC.

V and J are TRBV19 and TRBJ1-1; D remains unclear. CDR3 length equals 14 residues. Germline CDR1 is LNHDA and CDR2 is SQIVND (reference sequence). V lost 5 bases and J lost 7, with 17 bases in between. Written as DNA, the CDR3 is TGTGCCAGTAGTTCTGGCCCTTATCTGGGTGAAGCTTTCTTT. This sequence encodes CASSSGPYLGEAFF.

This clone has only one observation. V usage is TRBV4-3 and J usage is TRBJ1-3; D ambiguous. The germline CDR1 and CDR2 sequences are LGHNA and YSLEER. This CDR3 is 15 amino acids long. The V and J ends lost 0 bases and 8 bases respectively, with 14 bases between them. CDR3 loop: CASSQDPSSTDTIYF. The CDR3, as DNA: TGCGCCAGCAGCCAAGATCCGAGTTCAACGGACACCATATATTTT.

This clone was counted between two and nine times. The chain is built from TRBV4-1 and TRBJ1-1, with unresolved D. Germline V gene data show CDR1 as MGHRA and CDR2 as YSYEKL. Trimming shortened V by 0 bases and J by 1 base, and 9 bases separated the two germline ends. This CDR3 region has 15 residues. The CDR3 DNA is TGCGCCAGCAGCCAAGATCAGGTCGCGAACACTGAAGCTTTCTTT. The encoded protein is CASSQDQVANTEAFF.

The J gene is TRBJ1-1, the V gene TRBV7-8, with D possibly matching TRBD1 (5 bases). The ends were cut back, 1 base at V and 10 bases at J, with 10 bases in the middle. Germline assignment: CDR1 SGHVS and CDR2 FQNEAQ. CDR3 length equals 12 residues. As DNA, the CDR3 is TGTGCCAGCAGCTTAGATGGGGGAACAGCTTTCTTT. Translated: CASSLDGGTAFF.

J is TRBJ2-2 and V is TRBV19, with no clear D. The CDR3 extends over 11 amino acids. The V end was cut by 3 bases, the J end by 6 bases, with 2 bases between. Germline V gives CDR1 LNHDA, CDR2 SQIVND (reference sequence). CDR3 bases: TGTGCCAGTAGTATGGCCGGGGAGCTGTTTTTT. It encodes CASSMAGELFF.

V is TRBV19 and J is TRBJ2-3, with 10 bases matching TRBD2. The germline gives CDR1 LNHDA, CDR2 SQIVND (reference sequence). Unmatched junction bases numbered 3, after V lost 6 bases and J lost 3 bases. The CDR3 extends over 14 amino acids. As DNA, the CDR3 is TGTGCCAGTAGGGCTAGCGGGGGAACAGATACGCAGTATTTT. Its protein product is CASRASGGTDTQYF.

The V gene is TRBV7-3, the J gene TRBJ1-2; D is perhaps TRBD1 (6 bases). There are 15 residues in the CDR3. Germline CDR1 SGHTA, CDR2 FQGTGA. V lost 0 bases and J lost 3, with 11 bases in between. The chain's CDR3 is CASSLTAGVDYGYTF. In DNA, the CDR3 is TGTGCCAGCAGCTTAACGGCAGGGGTTGACTATGGCTACACCTTC.

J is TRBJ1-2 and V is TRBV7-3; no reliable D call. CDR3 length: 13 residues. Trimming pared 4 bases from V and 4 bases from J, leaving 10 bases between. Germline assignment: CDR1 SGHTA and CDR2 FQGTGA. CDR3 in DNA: TGTGCCAGCAGCTCAGGAGGCACCTATGGCTACACCTTC. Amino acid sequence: CASSSGGTYGYTF.

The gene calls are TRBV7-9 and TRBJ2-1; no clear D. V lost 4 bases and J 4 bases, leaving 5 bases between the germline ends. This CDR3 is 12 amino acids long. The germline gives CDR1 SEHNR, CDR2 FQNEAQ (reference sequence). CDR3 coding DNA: TGTGCCAGCAGCTCTGCGTACAATGAGCAGTTCTTC. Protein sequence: CASSSAYNEQFF.

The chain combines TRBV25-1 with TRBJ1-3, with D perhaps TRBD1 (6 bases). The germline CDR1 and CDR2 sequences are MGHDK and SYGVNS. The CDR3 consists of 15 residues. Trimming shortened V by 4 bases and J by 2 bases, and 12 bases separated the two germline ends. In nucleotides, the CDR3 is TGTGCCAGCAGTGCCGGACAGTCTCCTGGAAACACCATATATTTT. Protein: CASSAGQSPGNTIYF.

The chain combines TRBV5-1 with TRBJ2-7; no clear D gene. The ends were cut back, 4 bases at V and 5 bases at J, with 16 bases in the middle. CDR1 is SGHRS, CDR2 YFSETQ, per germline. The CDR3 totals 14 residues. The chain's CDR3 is CASSASTPPNEQYF. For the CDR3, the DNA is TGCGCCAGCAGCGCCTCCACCCCGCCCAACGAGCAGTACTTC.

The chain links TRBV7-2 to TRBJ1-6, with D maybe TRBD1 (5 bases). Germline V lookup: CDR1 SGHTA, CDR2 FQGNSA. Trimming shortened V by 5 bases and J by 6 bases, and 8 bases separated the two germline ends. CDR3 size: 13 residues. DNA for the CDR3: TGTGCCAGCAGCCAGACAGTTAATTCACCCCTCCACTTT. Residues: CASSQTVNSPLHF.

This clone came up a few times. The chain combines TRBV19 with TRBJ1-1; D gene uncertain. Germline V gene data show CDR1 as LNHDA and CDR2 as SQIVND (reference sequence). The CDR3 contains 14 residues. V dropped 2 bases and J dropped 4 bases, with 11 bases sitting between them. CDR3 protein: CASSIMISGTEAFF. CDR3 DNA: TGTGCCAGTAGTATAATGATCTCTGGCACTGAAGCTTTCTTT.

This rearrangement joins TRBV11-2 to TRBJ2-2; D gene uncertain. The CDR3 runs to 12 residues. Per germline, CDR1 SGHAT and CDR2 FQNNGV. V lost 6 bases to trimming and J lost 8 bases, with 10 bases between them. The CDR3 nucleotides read TGTGCCAGCAGTTGGGGTGCAGGGGAGCTGTTTTTT. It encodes CASSWGAGELFF. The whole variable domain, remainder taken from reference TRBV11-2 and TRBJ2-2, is EAGVAQSPRYKIIEKRQSVAFWCNPISGHATLYWYQQILGQGPKLLIQFQNNGVVDDSQLPKDRFSAERLKGVDSTLKIQPAKLEDSAVYLCASSWGAGELFFGEGSRLTVL.

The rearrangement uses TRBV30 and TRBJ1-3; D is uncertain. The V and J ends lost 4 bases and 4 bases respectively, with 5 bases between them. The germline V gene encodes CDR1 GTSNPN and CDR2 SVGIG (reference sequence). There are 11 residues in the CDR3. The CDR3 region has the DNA TGTGCCTGGACTCCCGGAAACACCATATATTTT. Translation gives CAWTPGNTIYF.

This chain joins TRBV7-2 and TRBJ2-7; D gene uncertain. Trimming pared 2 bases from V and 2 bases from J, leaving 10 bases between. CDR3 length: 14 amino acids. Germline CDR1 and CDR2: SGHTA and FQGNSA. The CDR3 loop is CASSLSRQTYEQYF. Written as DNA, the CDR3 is TGTGCCAGCAGCTTAAGCCGGCAGACCTACGAGCAGTACTTC.